This TCR beta chain came from a study of monozygotic twins with inflammatory bowel disease. Study findings and constraints: Repertoire likeness was no different across concordant and discordant twins, perhaps owing to restricted power.

TCRdb re-called the 5' RACE reads and gives one entry per CDR3 protein, without DNA. This repertoire includes under 150,000 distinct CDR3 sequences. For every donor, one blood sample of approximately 2.5 ml was drawn. Concerning this clonotype: Its specificity is unknown.

Specimen: blood. The source of this sequence is a human donor with ulcerative colitis or Crohn's disease, or a healthy co-twin of an affected twin (not recorded which).

The CDR3 region is CASIPAGTQETQYF. The chain recombines TRBV3-1 with TRBJ2-5; TCRdb returns TRBD1, unconfirmable since there is no DNA. CDR1 LGHDT and CDR2 YNNKEL come from the germline V gene (reference sequence). This CDR3 is 14 amino acids long.